This TCR beta chain was identified in a study of shared clonotypes between healthy human individuals. Broader study findings: The study found lower generation probabilities in non-shared clonotypes than in those shared by all four donors. A handful of donors held around 5% of naive CD4 clonotypes in common.

Replicate PCRs for sorted subsets used 200 ng DNA; this equaled 25,000 to 30,000 T cell genomes. Authors' data handling: As immunoSEQ supplied junction-only sequences (without quality scores), filtering differed. TCRdb's copy holds only in-frame clones and misses some; the assay was immunoSEQ multiplex PCR. V, J and clone size are taken as reported in that table, and D and trimming were inferred from the DNA itself. The data show over a million clones, with under 99% seen just once and around 0.45% held by the top ten. V shed 2 bases and J shed 2 bases, with 12 bases lying between them. Germline V lookup: CDR1 GTSNPN, CDR2 SVGIG (reference sequence). This CDR3 comprises 14 residues. For this clone: The antigen remains unidentified.

The TCR sequence derives from a man aged 30-40 years in good health. The chain couples TRBV30 to TRBJ1-2; D is perhaps TRBD1 (5 bases). Sequencing was carried out using naive CD4+ T cells sorted from blood. Subset meaning: CD45RA+ positively selected. Here the CDR3 DNA reads TGTGCCTGGAGTTTAGGGGATGGGAACTATGGCTACACCTTC. It codes for CAWSLGDGNYGYTF.